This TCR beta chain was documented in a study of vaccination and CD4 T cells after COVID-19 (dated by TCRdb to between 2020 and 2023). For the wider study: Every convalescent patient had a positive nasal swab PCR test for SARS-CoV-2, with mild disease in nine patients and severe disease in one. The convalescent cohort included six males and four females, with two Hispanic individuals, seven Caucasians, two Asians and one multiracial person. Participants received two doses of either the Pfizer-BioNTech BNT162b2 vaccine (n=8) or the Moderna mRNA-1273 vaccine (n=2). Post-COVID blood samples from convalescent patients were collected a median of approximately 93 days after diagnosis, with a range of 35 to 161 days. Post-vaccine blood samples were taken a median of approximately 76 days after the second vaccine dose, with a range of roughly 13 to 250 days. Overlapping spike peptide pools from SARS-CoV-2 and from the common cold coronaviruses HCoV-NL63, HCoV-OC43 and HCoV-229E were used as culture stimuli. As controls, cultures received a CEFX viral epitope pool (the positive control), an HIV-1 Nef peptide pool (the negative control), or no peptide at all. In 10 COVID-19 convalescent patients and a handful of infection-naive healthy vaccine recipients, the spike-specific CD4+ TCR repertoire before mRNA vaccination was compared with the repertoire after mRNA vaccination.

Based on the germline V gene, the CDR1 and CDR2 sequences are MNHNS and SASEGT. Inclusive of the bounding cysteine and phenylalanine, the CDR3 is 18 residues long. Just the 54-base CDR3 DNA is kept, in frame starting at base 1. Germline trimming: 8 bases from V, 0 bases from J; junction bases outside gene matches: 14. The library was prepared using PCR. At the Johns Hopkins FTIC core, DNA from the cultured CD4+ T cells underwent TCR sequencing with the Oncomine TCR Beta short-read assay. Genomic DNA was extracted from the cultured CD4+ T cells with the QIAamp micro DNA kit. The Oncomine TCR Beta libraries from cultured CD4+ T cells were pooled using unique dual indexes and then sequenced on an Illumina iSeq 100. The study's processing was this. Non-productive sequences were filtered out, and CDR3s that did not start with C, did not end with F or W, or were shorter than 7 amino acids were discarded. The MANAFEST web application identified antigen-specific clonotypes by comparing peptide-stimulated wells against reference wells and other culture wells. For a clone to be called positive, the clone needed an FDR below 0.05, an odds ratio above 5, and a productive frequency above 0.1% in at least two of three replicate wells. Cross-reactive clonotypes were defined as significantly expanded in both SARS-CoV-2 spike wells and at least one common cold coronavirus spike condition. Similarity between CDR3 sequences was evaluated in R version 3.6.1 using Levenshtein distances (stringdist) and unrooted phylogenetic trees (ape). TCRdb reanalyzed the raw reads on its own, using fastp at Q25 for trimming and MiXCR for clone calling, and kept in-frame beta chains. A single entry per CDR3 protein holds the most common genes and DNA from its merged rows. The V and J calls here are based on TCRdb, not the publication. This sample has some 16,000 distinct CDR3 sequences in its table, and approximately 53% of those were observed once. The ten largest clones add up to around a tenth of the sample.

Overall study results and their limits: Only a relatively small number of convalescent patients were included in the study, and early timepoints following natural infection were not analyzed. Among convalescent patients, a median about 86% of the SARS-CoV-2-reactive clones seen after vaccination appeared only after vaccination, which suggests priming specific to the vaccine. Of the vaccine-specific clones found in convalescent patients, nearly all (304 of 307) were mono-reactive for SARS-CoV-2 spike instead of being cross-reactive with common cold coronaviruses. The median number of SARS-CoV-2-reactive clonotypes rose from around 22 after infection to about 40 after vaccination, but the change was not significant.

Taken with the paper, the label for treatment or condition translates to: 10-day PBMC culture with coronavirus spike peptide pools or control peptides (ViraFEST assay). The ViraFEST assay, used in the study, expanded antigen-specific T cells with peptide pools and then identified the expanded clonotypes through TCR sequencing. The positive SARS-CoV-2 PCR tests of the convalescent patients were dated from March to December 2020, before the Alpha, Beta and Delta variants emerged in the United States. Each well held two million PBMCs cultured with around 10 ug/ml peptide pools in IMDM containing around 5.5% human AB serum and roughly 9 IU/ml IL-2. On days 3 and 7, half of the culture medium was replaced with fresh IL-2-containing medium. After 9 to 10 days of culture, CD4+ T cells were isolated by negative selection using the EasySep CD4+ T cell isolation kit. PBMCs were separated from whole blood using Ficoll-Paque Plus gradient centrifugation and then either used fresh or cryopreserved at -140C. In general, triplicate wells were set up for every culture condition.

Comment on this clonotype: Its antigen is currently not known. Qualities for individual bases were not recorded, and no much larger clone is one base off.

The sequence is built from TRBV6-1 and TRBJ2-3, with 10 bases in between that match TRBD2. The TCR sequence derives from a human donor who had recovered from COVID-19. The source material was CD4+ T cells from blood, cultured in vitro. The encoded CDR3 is CASPRPPGLATSTDTQYF. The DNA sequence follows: TGTGCCAGCCCCCGACCACCGGGACTAGCGACTAGCACAGATACGCAGTATTTT.